The clone carrying this TCR beta chain was detected ten times or more. Its antigen is undetermined. Amplification targeted TCR beta CDR3 regions from RNA transcripts. HTBI primers were employed in a first-round RT-PCR of the TCR CDR3. TCRdb reanalysed the multiplex PCR reads using MiXCR and keeps one entry per CDR3 protein. The sample consists of some 250,000 distinct CDR3 sequences, about 14% of them appearing once. Participants, patients aged 18 to 65, had newly diagnosed hyperthyroidism with a duration under 2 months. Exclusion followed for patients with uncontrolled infection, other autoimmune disease, pregnancy or lactation. Germline values: CDR1 SEHNR, CDR2 FQNEAQ (reference sequence). V lost 6 bases to trimming and J lost 5 bases; unmatched junction nucleotides: 9. The CDR3 loop spans 15 amino acids. The source of the sample is a study of T cells in Graves' hyperthyroidism and ophthalmopathy. Study-level points and caveats: In simple terms, a model built on 13 V-J features told ophthalmopathy apart from stable hyperthyroidism.

Source material: blood. The V gene is TRBV7-9, the J gene TRBJ1-4, with TRBD1 matching over 7 bases. This receptor was taken from a woman in her thirties or forties with Graves' hyperthyroidism that later progressed to Graves' ophthalmopathy. CDR3 nucleotide sequence: TGTGCCAGCAGGGGGACGGACAGGACGAATGAAAAACTGTTTTTT. It translates to CASRGTDRTNEKLFF.